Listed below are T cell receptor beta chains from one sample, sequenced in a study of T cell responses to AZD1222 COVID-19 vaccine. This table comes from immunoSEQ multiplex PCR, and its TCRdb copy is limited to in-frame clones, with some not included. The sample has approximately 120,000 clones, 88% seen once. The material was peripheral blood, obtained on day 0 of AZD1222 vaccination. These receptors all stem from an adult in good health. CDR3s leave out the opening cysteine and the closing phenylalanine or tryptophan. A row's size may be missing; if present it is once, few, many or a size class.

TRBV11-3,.,ASSLGLAGGSVAKNIQY
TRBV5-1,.,ASSSGQLYGYT
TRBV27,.,ASSRRGTYNSPLH
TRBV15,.,ATSRDHRNYGYT
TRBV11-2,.,ASSPPGGEKLF
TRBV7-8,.,ASSRQGEKLF
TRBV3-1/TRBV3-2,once,ASSPPGQGFGTQY
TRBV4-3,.,ASSQGSGAYGELF
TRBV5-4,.,ASSPDTSRNTGELF
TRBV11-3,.,ASLPGGPLTYNEQF
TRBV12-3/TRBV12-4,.,ASRVTASYEQY
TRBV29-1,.,SVGGTEAF
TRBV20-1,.,SASFRWGGSQETQY
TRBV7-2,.,ASSLVGVGETQY
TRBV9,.,ASSADSGGLGETQY
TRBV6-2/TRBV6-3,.,ASSNLPTGTYGYT
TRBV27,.,ASSFGPFPGTGDAF
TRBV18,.,ASSPPGRVDSPLH
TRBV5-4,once,ASSSGTSGFNEQF
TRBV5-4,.,ASSLEGYQPQH
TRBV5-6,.,ASSFIMNTEAF
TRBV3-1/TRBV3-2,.,ASSQGQGGNYGYT
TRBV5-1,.,ASAVGGQGIYEQY
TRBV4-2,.,ASSQGGGAYNSPLH
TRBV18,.,ASSPPSTPRQF
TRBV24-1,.,ATPGVFGCNQPQH
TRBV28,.,ASSARQRNTEAF
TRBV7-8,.,ASSLGGRILGEAF
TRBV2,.,ASSVESTYYGYT
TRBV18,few,ASSPSANRGGNTIY
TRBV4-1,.,ASSHLRDGLNEQF
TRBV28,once,ASNPSGANFGDTQY
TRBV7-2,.,ASSLARGALNYGYT
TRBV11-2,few,ASSLSGNVLLH
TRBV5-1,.,ASSLEDSYNEQF
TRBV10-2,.,ASAPRQNTEAF
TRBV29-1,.,SVEVGGPPYEQY
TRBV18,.,ASSPLDRVGNEQF
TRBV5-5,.,ASSLEGAGQPQH
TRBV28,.,ASSSVSYGYT
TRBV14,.,ASSRWDLTATEAF
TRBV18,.,ASSLKGRETQY
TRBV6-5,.,ASSYSQFSGANVLT
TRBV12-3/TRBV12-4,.,ASRQGANEKLF
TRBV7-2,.,ASSRGTGLYEQY
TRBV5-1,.,ASSPWTGRYSGNTIY
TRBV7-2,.,ASSFVRDKSPLH
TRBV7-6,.,ASSLASTGGMYEQY
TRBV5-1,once,ASSLVAATGNTIY
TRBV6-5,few,ASRAREHGNTIY
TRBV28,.,ASSLVQGQGWAEAF